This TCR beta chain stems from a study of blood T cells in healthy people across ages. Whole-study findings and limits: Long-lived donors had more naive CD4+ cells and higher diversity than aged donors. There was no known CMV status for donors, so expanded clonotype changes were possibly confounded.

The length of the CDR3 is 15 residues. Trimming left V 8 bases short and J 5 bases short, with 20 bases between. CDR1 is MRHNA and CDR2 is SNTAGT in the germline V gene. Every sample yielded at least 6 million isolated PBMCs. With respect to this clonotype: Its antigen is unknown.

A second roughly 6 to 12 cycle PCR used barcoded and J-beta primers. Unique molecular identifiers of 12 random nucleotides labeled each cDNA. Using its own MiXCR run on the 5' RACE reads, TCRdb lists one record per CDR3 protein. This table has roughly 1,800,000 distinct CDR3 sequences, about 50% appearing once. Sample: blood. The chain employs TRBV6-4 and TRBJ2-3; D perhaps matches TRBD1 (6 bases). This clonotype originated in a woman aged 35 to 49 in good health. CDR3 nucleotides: TGTGCCAGCCGGGCAGCGGCCCGCAGGGGAGATACGCAGTATTTT. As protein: CASRAAARRGDTQYF.